Below are 9 T cell receptor beta chains sequenced from a single sample in a study of shared clonotypes between healthy human individuals. TCRdb keeps only in-frame clones here, not all; method: immunoSEQ multiplex PCR. The sample records some 2.4 million clones, under 95% being singletons. Specimen: naive CD4+ T cells from PBMCs. Subset meaning: CD45RA+ positively selected. These receptors all stem from a man in his late teens or twenties in good health. Some clones in this sample may be carry-over from other donors' samples.

This chain links TRBV6-6 with TRBJ2-3; D tentatively reads TRBD1 or TRBD2 (5 bases each). The CDR3 runs to 14 residues. Germline-derived CDR1 and CDR2 are MNHNY and SVGAGI (reference sequence). V lost 7 bases and J 2 bases, leaving 13 bases between the germline ends. CDR3 in DNA: TGTGCCAGCACCCACTGGGGGACCACAGATACGCAGTATTTT. Translated: CASTHWGTTDTQYF.

V and J are TRBV2 and TRBJ2-7, with 10 bases fitting TRBD2. The CDR3 is 14 residues long. The germline V gene has CDR1 SNHLY and CDR2 FYNNEI. V gave up 5 bases and J gave up 2 bases; unmatched junction bases: 3. The CDR3 DNA is TGTGCCAGCAGTACTAGCGGGGCCGCCTACGAGCAGTACTTC. This translates into CASSTSGAAYEQYF.

V usage is TRBV7-3 and J usage is TRBJ2-3, with TRBD2 matching 7 bases. Per germline, CDR1 SGHTA and CDR2 FQGTGA. This CDR3 is 13 amino acids long. J lost 6 bases, V lost 8 bases, and 8 bases had no gene match. The CDR3 loop is CASGAGYGDTQYF. The CDR3 DNA is TGTGCCAGCGGAGCGGGATATGGGGATACGCAGTATTTT.

The rearrangement links TRBV30 to TRBJ2-4; D perhaps matches TRBD2 (5 bases). With 0 bases removed from V and 5 bases from J, the gap between germline ends came to 14 bases. CDR1 is GTSNPN, CDR2 SVGIG, per germline (reference sequence). CDR3 length: 15 amino acids. The CDR3 region is CAWSVRRVIENIQYF. The DNA of the CDR3 is TGTGCCTGGAGTGTACGGCGGGTAATCGAAAACATTCAGTACTTC.

The chain employs TRBV7-3 and TRBJ1-1; D might be TRBD1 (5 bases). CDR1 is SGHTA, CDR2 FQGTGA, per germline. The germline V and J ends were trimmed by 5 bases and 4 bases, with 17 bases remaining between them. This CDR3 is built from 15 residues. CDR3 protein: CASSQAPRGITEAFF. The CDR3 region has the DNA TGTGCCAGCAGCCAGGCCCCCCGGGGGATCACTGAAGCTTTCTTT.

The chain carries TRBV29-1 and TRBJ2-3, with 8 bases lining up with TRBD1. The V gene end was trimmed by 7 bases and the J gene end by 0 bases; junction bases not matched to a gene: 6. The CDR3 runs to 14 residues. CDR1 is SQVTM, CDR2 ANQGSEA, per germline. The CDR3 protein is CSASTGVSTDTQYF. CDR3 nucleotides: TGCAGCGCCTCGACAGGGGTTAGCACAGATACGCAGTATTTT.

The chain carries TRBV2 and TRBJ1-5, with unresolved D. Germline V lookup: CDR1 SNHLY, CDR2 FYNNEI. V was pared by 7 bases and J by 6 bases, with 13 bases between. The CDR3 runs 13 residues. The CDR3 DNA reads TGTGCCAGCATCGGGGAGTCGGGTCAGCCCCAGCATTTT. Amino acids: CASIGESGQPQHF.

The CDR3 protein is CATSTAPIASEQYF. Here the CDR3 DNA reads TGTGCCACCAGCACTGCCCCTATAGCGTCCGAGCAGTACTTC. The genes are TRBV15 and TRBJ2-7; a possible D gene is TRBD2 (5 bases). V lost 4 bases and J lost 6, with 16 bases in between. The CDR3 length is 14 residues. CDR1 LNHNV and CDR2 YYDKDF come from the germline V gene (reference sequence).

This clone was counted once. The J gene is TRBJ2-2, the V gene TRBV19; 11 nucleotides align to TRBD2. The CDR3 loop spans 14 amino acids. Germline V gene sequence: CDR1 LNHDA, CDR2 SQIVND (reference sequence). J gave up 6 bases and V 8 bases, and 5 bases lay outside the gene matches. CDR3 sequence: CASGSGRAPGELFF. CDR3 nucleotide sequence: TGTGCCAGTGGTAGCGGGAGGGCCCCCGGGGAGCTGTTTTTT.